Below are 31 T cell receptor beta chains sequenced from a single sample in a study of spatial heterogeneity in lung cancer. Antigen specificity for these receptors is unknown. General study results and limits: The study found that expanded intratumoral alpha and beta TCR counts tracked tumor mutation counts.

Noted time point: sample taken at primary tumor resection. TCRdb re-called the 5' RACE reads through MiXCR, storing one row per CDR3 protein. The sample comprises around 4,900 distinct CDR3 sequences, 9.5% to 15% of which are singletons, and roughly a quarter rests with the top ten. This material consisted of lung tumor tissue, taken at surgery. The receptors derive from a male donor with early-stage non-small cell lung cancer.

To note about this clonotype: The library was prepared for alpha chains; this beta chain is a stray read, so its frequency means little. This chain connects TRBV30 to TRBJ2-1; D possibly corresponds to TRBD2 (6 bases). The germline V and J ends were trimmed by 4 bases and 14 bases, with 21 bases remaining between them. The CDR3 contains 13 residues. Germline values: CDR1 GTSNPN, CDR2 SVGIG (reference sequence). The CDR3 sequence: CAWTLRGSFVKFF. CDR3 in DNA: TGTGCCTGGACTCTTCGGGGGAGTTTTGTGAAGTTCTTC.

Comment on this clonotype: This beta chain turned up in a library designed for alpha chains; as an off-target read, its abundance says little. This chain connects TRBV5-1 to TRBJ2-7, with 8 nucleotides matching TRBD2. In germline, CDR1 is SGHRS, CDR2 YFSETQ. This CDR3 contains 14 residues. V shed 4 bases, J shed 1 base, and the junction held 4 bases outside the gene matches. The DNA for the CDR3 is TGCGCCAGCAGCCCCGGGGGGGGGTCCTACGAGCAGTACTTC. It yields the protein CASSPGGGSYEQYF.

As concerns this clonotype: This beta chain is a stray sequence in a library constructed for alpha chains; its clone size is not meaningful. This rearrangement joins TRBV20-1 to TRBJ1-1, with unresolved D. The CDR3 extends over 14 amino acids. The germline V gene encodes CDR1 DFQATT and CDR2 SNEGSKA (reference sequence). V was trimmed by 4 bases and J by 5 bases, leaving 17 bases between them. CDR3 in amino acids: CSANYQVLGTEAFF. The CDR3 nucleotides read TGCAGTGCTAATTACCAGGTCCTCGGGACTGAAGCTTTCTTT.

To note about this clonotype: This beta chain came through as a stray read in a library set up for alpha chains, and its size says little. This sequence joins TRBV4-2 and TRBJ1-2, with D hard to call. Germline assignment: CDR1 LGHNA and CDR2 YNFKEQ. Trimming stripped 1 base from V and 2 bases from J, with 8 bases between. The CDR3 runs to 14 residues. CDR3 protein: CASSQVAQNYGYTF. CDR3 DNA sequence: TGTGCCAGCAGCCAAGTCGCGCAGAACTATGGCTACACCTTC.

This clonotype ranks as medium-sized (0.01 to 0.1%). A library prepared for alpha chains yielded this beta chain as an off-target read; its size is of little meaning. This sequence joins TRBV20-1 and TRBJ1-6; D is unresolved. The CDR3 runs 16 residues. Trimming took off 3 bases at V and 7 bases at J, with 19 bases between the two ends. Germline V gives CDR1 DFQATT, CDR2 SNEGSKA (reference sequence). In nucleotides, the CDR3 is TGCAGTGCTAGGAGATATGCGCGAATCCTAAATTCACCCCTCCACTTT. Its protein is CSARRYARILNSPLHF.

This clonotype turned up a few times. The library was built for alpha chains, so this beta chain is an off-target read and its size means little. The chain employs TRBV11-2 and TRBJ2-3, with a possible D match to TRBD1 (5 bases). Germline loops: CDR1 SGHAT, CDR2 FQNNGV. The length of the CDR3 is 14 residues. Trimming pared 1 base from V and 10 bases from J, leaving 15 bases between. CDR3 loop: CASSLVGVVVPQYF. The DNA for the CDR3 is TGTGCCAGCAGCTTAGTAGGGGTGGTGGTTCCGCAGTATTTT. Full variable domain (remainder filled in from reference TRBV11-2 and TRBJ2-3): EAGVAQSPRYKIIEKRQSVAFWCNPISGHATLYWYQQILGQGPKLLIQFQNNGVVDDSQLPKDRFSAERLKGVDSTLKIQPAKLEDSAVYLCASSLVGVVVPQYFGPGTRLTVL.

Only a few counts were recorded for this clonotype. Since the library was made to target alpha chains, this beta chain is a stray read and its abundance is not meaningful. The V gene is TRBV29-1, the J gene TRBJ2-3; 14 nucleotides match TRBD2. The J segment lost 3 bases and the V segment lost 4 bases, leaving 3 bases of the junction unmatched. Germline CDR1 and CDR2: SQVTM and ANQGSEA. The CDR3 totals 15 residues. For the CDR3, the DNA is TGCAGCGTTGGGGGACTAGCGGGAGAGACAGATACGCAGTATTTT. Its protein product is CSVGGLAGETDTQYF.

This clonotype was seen a few times. For a library built for alpha chains, this beta chain is a stray read; little rests on its size. The gene calls are TRBV6-1 and TRBJ2-1, with TRBD2 as a possible D gene (7 bases). The CDR3 length is 16 residues. V was trimmed by 6 bases and J by 0 bases, leaving 15 bases between them. From germline, CDR1 is MNHNS and CDR2 SASEGT. The DNA for the CDR3 is TGTGCCAGCAGCCTGGGCGGGGGCAGCTCCTACAATGAGCAGTTCTTC. It translates to CASSLGGGSSYNEQFF.

This clonotype is deemed medium-sized. A library made for alpha chains picked up this beta chain off target, so its size means little. The J gene is TRBJ2-1, the V gene TRBV4-3, with a possible D match to TRBD2 (6 bases). The V and J ends lost 1 base and 10 bases respectively, with 11 bases between them. Germline V CDR1 and CDR2: LGHNA, YSLEER. The CDR3 is made up of 13 amino acids. Here the CDR3 reads CASSQGAGREQFF. The CDR3 bases are TGCGCCAGCAGCCAAGGGGCGGGGCGGGAGCAGTTCTTC.

Regarding this clonotype: This beta chain is off target for a library built for alpha chains, so its abundance means little. The chain employs TRBV27 and TRBJ1-1; D possibly corresponds to TRBD1 (6 bases). Germline loops: CDR1 MNHEY, CDR2 SMNVEV (reference sequence). The CDR3 contains 14 residues. Trimming pared 2 bases from V and 4 bases from J, leaving 11 bases between. The CDR3: CASSLVRGSTEAFF. For the CDR3, the DNA is TGTGCCAGCAGTTTAGTCAGGGGAAGCACTGAAGCTTTCTTT.

In its sample, this clonotype was seen many times. This beta chain is off target for a library built for alpha chains, so its abundance means little. The CDR3 protein is CASRKREDRSYEQYF. The CDR3 bases are TGTGCCAGCAGGAAAAGGGAGGATCGCTCCTACGAGCAGTACTTC. The chain joins TRBV21-1 to TRBJ2-7; the table's D gene call, TRBD2, was not cross checked with the DNA. TRBV21-1 is assigned pseudogene status. The CDR3 covers 15 residues.

This clonotype ranks as medium-sized (0.01 to 0.1%). With the library built for alpha chains, this beta chain is off target and its frequency is not meaningful. The chain has TRBV5-4 and TRBJ2-4; no reliable D call. Between the trimmed V and J ends, which lost 0 bases and 1 base, there was a span of 5 bases. This CDR3 comprises 14 residues. Germline values: CDR1 SGHNT, CDR2 YYREEE (reference sequence). CDR3 loop: CASSLGSAKNIQYF. DNA for the CDR3: TGTGCCAGCAGCTTGGGGTCTGCCAAAAACATTCAGTACTTC.

This clonotype qualifies as medium-sized (0.01 to 0.1%). The size of this beta chain means little, since it is a stray read in a library made for alpha chains. The CDR3 is CASSYDGAPTDTQYF. The CDR3 DNA follows: TGTGCCAGCAGTTACGACGGAGCCCCCACAGATACGCAGTATTTT. V and J are TRBV6-5 and TRBJ2-3; D is undetermined. Trimming took 2 bases from V and 2 from J, leaving 11 bases between them. Germline assignment: CDR1 MNHEY and CDR2 SVGAGI. The CDR3 loop spans 15 amino acids.

About this clonotype itself: As an off-target read in a library built for alpha chains, this beta chain has a frequency of little significance. The J gene is TRBJ2-5, the V gene TRBV5-1, with D uncertain. This CDR3 has 14 amino acids. V lost 0 bases to trimming and J lost 5 bases, with 11 bases between them. Germline assignment: CDR1 SGHRS and CDR2 YFSETQ. CDR3 loop: CASSLEARRETQYF. CDR3 DNA: TGCGCCAGCAGCTTGGAGGCGAGGCGGGAGACCCAGTACTTC.

In regard to this clonotype: This beta chain is off target for a library built for alpha chains, so its abundance means little. The chain combines TRBV7-2 with TRBJ2-5, with D possibly matching TRBD2 (6 bases). This CDR3 comprises 13 residues. Trimming pared 1 base from V and 3 bases from J, leaving 6 bases between. Germline CDR1 reads SGHTA; CDR2 reads FQGNSA. CDR3 amino acids: CASSLGGKETQYF. For the CDR3, the DNA is TGTGCCAGCAGCTTAGGCGGGAAAGAGACCCAGTACTTC.

By sample share, this clonotype is medium-sized. Because the library targeted alpha chains, this beta chain is an off-target read whose size means little. The V and J genes are TRBV2 and TRBJ1-2, with D possibly TRBD1 on 5 matching bases. V was shortened by 3 bases and J by 8 bases, with 10 bases between the two germline ends. This CDR3 contains 12 residues. The germline V gene has CDR1 SNHLY and CDR2 FYNNEI. The CDR3 nucleotides read TGTGCCAGCAGTGAGGGACCGGCCGGCTACACCTTC. Amino acids: CASSEGPAGYTF.

This clonotype appeared many times. One end of the junction varies from germline; a read error may be responsible. This beta chain appears as a stray read in a library generated for alpha chains; its size is not informative. This sequence joins TRBV7-2 and TRBJ2-7, with 10 nucleotides matching TRBD2. Germline V gene lookup returns CDR1 SGHTA and CDR2 FQGNSA. CDR3 length: 13 amino acids. The CDR3 nucleotides are TGTGCCAGCAGCGTAGCGGGAGGATACGAGCAGTACTTC. Translation gives CASSVAGGYEQYF.

This clonotype is deemed medium-sized (0.01 to 0.1%). With the library built for alpha chains, this beta chain is off target and its frequency is not meaningful. The chain joins TRBV12-3 or TRBV12-4 to TRBJ2-7; perhaps TRBD2 as D (6 bases). The CDR3 is made up of 15 amino acids. V was cut by 4 bases and J by 6 bases, with 19 bases left in between. CDR3 residues: CASSSETGLPTEQYF. The CDR3 DNA reads as TGTGCCAGCAGTTCAGAGACGGGACTCCCGACCGAGCAGTACTTC.

This clonotype is medium-sized by share. The library was designed around alpha chains, so this beta chain is a stray read whose abundance carries little weight. CDR3 sequence reads: CASSQGDGEQFF. CDR3 DNA: TGTGCCAGCAGCCAGGGGGATGGTGAGCAGTTCTTC. The rearrangement uses TRBV12-3 or TRBV12-4 and TRBJ2-1; 7 bases are shared with TRBD1. This CDR3 is 12 amino acids long. Trimming cost V 6 bases and J 9 bases; bases outside gene matches: 5.

Many counts were recorded for this clonotype. Being off target in a library aimed at alpha chains, this beta chain has a size of little meaning. This rearrangement joins TRBV5-6 to TRBJ2-5, with unresolved D. The CDR3 extends over 12 amino acids. Trimming shortened V by 7 bases and J by 1 base, and 8 bases separated the two germline ends. Germline V gene sequence: CDR1 SGHDT, CDR2 YYEEEE. CDR3 coding DNA: TGTGCCAGCGAGACTGGCCAAGAGACCCAGTACTTC. Its protein product is CASETGQETQYF.

This clonotype is termed medium-sized. Within a library made for alpha chains, this beta chain is off target, and its count is uninformative. DNA of the CDR3: TGCGCCAGCAGCCAAGAAGGTCCAGGGTCAGCTTATTCGAACACTGAAGCTTTCTTT. It translates to CASSQEGPGSAYSNTEAFF. V and J are TRBV4-3 and TRBJ1-1; D is perhaps TRBD1 (5 bases). This CDR3 has 19 residues. Trimming cost V 0 bases and J 1 base, with 21 bases left between them. Germline assignment: CDR1 LGHNA and CDR2 YSLEER.

In the case of this clonotype: This beta chain is off target for a library built for alpha chains, so its abundance means little. This chain connects TRBV7-2 to TRBJ2-6; the match to TRBD1 covers 7 bases. The CDR3 covers 18 residues. After removal of 1 base from V and 0 bases from J, the junction contained 6 bases not matched to a gene. Germline CDR1 is SGHTA and CDR2 is FQGNSA. CDR3 region: CASSLVRTGSSGANVLTF. CDR3 DNA: TGTGCCAGCAGCTTAGTGAGGACAGGCTCCTCTGGGGCCAACGTCCTGACTTTC.

Within the sample, this clonotype is medium-sized. Since it is a stray read in a library aimed at alpha chains, this beta chain has a size that is not meaningful. The chain joins TRBV30 to TRBJ2-7; 9 bases are shared with TRBD2. The trim removed 1 base at V and 2 bases at J, leaving 9 bases unmatched. Germline V gene sequence: CDR1 GTSNPN, CDR2 SVGIG (reference sequence). The CDR3 totals 16 residues. The CDR3 coding sequence is TGTGCCTGGAGTGACCCTGGAGTAGCGGGAGCCTACGAGCAGTACTTC. Protein: CAWSDPGVAGAYEQYF.

In its sample, this clonotype was seen many times. Since it is a stray read in a library aimed at alpha chains, this beta chain has a size that is not meaningful. This chain uses TRBV27 with TRBJ2-6; D is possibly TRBD1 (5 bases). Germline loops: CDR1 MNHEY, CDR2 SMNVEV (reference sequence). Trimming took off 1 base at V and 0 bases at J, with 13 bases between the two ends. This CDR3 is built from 18 residues. CDR3 DNA sequence: TGTGCCAGCAGTTTATATGACAGACCAGTCTCTGGGGCCAACGTCCTGACTTTC. This encodes CASSLYDRPVSGANVLTF.

This clonotype was detected many times. For a library built for alpha chains, this beta chain is a stray read; little rests on its size. The V call is TRBV6-2 or TRBV6-3, the J call TRBJ2-2, with D perhaps matching TRBD1 (5 bases). V was pared by 7 bases and J by 1 base, with 7 bases between. Germline V gene sequence: CDR1 MNHEY, CDR2 SVGEGT. The CDR3 has 13 residues. The CDR3 here is CASNGQNTGELFF. DNA for the CDR3: TGTGCCAGCAATGGACAGAACACCGGGGAGCTGTTTTTT.

By frequency in the sample, this clonotype is medium-sized. Within a library made for alpha chains, this beta chain is off target, and its count is uninformative. This rearrangement joins TRBV28 to TRBJ1-2; D is unclear. The germline CDR1 and CDR2 sequences are MDHEN and SYDVKM. The V end lost 5 bases, the J end lost 3 bases, and 4 bases lay between the germline ends. The CDR3 consists of 11 residues. The CDR3 loop reads CASSQDYGYTF. Here the CDR3 DNA reads TGTGCCAGCAGTCAGGACTATGGCTACACCTTC.

In its sample, this clonotype is medium-sized. The library was designed around alpha chains, so this beta chain is a stray read whose abundance carries little weight. The chain has TRBV20-1 and TRBJ2-7; a weak D match, TRBD1 (6 bases). Germline-derived CDR1 and CDR2 are DFQATT and SNEGSKA (reference sequence). The CDR3 runs 17 residues. V lost 0 bases to trimming and J lost 0 bases, with 18 bases between them. The CDR3 sequence: CSARDLPLTGYSYEQYF. In nucleotides, the CDR3 is TGCAGTGCTAGAGATCTCCCTCTTACAGGGTACTCCTACGAGCAGTACTTC.

In its sample, this clonotype was seen many times. Being off target in a library aimed at alpha chains, this beta chain has a size of little meaning. V usage is TRBV11-2 and J usage is TRBJ2-3; D unclear. The CDR3 extends over 13 amino acids. V was pared by 8 bases and J by 2 bases, with 11 bases between. Germline-derived CDR1 and CDR2 are SGHAT and FQNNGV. CDR3 region: CASGRLNTDTQYF. CDR3 nucleotide sequence: TGTGCCAGCGGAAGACTCAACACAGATACGCAGTATTTT.

By share of the sample, this clonotype is medium-sized. The library was designed around alpha chains, so this beta chain is a stray read whose abundance carries little weight. This chain links TRBV20-1 with TRBJ2-2, with D possibly TRBD2 on 5 matching bases. The CDR3 totals 17 residues. The V end lost 0 bases, the J end lost 5 bases, and 19 bases lay between the germline ends. The germline V gene has CDR1 DFQATT and CDR2 SNEGSKA (reference sequence). The CDR3 sequence is CSARDRARPRGTGELFF. CDR3 coding DNA: TGCAGTGCTAGAGATAGGGCCCGGCCCCGGGGTACCGGGGAGCTGTTTTTT.

This clonotype has ten or more counts. For a library built for alpha chains, this beta chain is a stray read; little rests on its size. This chain's CDR3 is CASSSGNEQFF. Written as DNA, the CDR3 is TGTGCCAGCAGTTCCGGGAATGAGCAGTTCTTC. The chain uses TRBV6-5 and TRBJ2-1; unclear D gene. Germline V gene data show CDR1 as MNHEY and CDR2 as SVGAGI. The CDR3 totals 11 residues. V gave up 4 bases and J gave up 7 bases, with 5 bases separating them.

This clonotype was picked up a small number of times. The library was designed around alpha chains, so this beta chain is a stray read whose abundance carries little weight. V usage is TRBV28 and J usage is TRBJ2-5; a weak D match, TRBD2 (6 bases). CDR3 length: 15 amino acids. Germline V gives CDR1 MDHEN, CDR2 SYDVKM. Between the trimmed V and J ends, which lost 5 bases and 3 bases, there was a span of 16 bases. CDR3 bases: TGTGCCAGCAGTCTAAAGCGGGTTCAAAAAGAGACCCAGTACTTC. The encoded protein is CASSLKRVQKETQYF.